This entry is about one T cell receptor beta chain. The sample belongs to a study of shared clonotypes between healthy human individuals. The CDR3 runs to 13 residues. With 0 bases removed from V and 3 bases from J, the gap between germline ends came to 7 bases. Germline V gene sequence: CDR1 GTSNPN, CDR2 SVGIG (reference sequence). Evenly divided among several immunoSEQ plates was the genomic DNA of each subset. Assay used: immunoSEQ multiplex PCR; TCRdb lists only in-frame clones, some missing. The sample yields about 480,000 clones, 70% to 80% seen once. This TCR was sampled from a woman in her 40s in good health. Some clones in this sample may be carry-over from other donors' samples. The sequenced sample consisted of PBMCs. The chain combines TRBV30 with TRBJ2-3; D is unclear. The CDR3 DNA sequence: TGTGCCTGGAGTGTAGGCACGACAGATACGCAGTATTTT. Its protein is CAWSVGTTDTQYF.